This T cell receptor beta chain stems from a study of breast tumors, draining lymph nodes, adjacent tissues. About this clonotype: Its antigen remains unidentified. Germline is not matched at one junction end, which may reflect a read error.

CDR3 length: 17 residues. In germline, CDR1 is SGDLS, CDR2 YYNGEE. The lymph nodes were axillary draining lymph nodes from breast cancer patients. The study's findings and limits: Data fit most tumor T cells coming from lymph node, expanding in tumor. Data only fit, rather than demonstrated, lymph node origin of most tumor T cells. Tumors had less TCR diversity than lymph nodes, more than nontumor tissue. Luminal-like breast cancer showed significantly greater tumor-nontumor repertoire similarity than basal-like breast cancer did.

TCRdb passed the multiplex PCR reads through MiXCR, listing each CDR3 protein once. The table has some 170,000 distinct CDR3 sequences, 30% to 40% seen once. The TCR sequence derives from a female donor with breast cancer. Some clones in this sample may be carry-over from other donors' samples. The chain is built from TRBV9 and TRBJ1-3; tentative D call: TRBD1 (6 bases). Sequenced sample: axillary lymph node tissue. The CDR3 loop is CASSVTQRAGAGNTRYF. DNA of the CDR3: TGTGCCAGCAGCGTAACTCAGCGGGCAGGGGCGGGAAACACCAGATATTTT.